The 28 T cell receptor beta chains reported below all come from one sample, sequenced in a study of graft-versus-host responses after intestinal transplantation. Some clones are missing from TCRdb's copy, which holds only in-frame ones; the method was immunoSEQ multiplex PCR. The sample records around 100,000 clones, 93% being singletons. Antigen specificity for these receptors is unknown. Material: unstimulated CD8+ T cells sorted from spleen or lymph node cells, obtained before transplant. These receptors were taken from a human donor who was the organ donor for an intestinal transplant.

The chain recombines TRBV21-1 with TRBJ2-7. TRBV21-1 is assigned pseudogene status. The CDR3 has 17 residues. CDR3 DNA sequence: TGTGCCAGCAGCAAAGTTCCCCATTTGGGTAGTCAGTACGAGCAGTACTTC. Translated, it gives CASSKVPHLGSQYEQYF.

The genes are TRBV6-1 and TRBJ2-2; no clear D. The germline V and J ends were trimmed by 2 bases and 7 bases, with 14 bases remaining between them. Germline CDR1 MNHNS, CDR2 SASEGT. This CDR3 region has 15 residues. The CDR3 DNA sequence: TGTGCCAGCAGTGAACTAGAGTCGGTCTGCGGGGAGCTGTTTTTT. As protein: CASSELESVCGELFF.

The gene calls are TRBV6-5 and TRBJ1-4; D not certain. CDR3 length: 14 amino acids. Trimming removed 2 bases at V and 8 bases at J, with 12 bases between. In germline, CDR1 is MNHEY, CDR2 SVGAGI. The CDR3 region is CASSYRAPDEKLFF. DNA for the CDR3: TGTGCCAGCAGTTACAGGGCCCCCGACGAAAAACTGTTTTTT.

This clone was picked up one time. This chain joins TRBV9 and TRBJ2-7, with a tentative D call TRBD2 (6 bases). Between the trimmed V and J ends, which lost 4 bases and 5 bases, there was a span of 16 bases. Germline lookup yields CDR1 SGDLS and CDR2 YYNGEE. The CDR3 runs 14 residues. The CDR3 region has the DNA TGTGCCAGCAGCCCTTCGGGCGGGGTGGACGAGCAGTACTTC. Residues: CASSPSGGVDEQYF. The variable domain in full, with the rest retrieved from reference TRBV9 and TRBJ2-7, is DSGVTQTPKHLITATGQRVTLRCSPRSGDLSVYWYQQSLDQGLQFLIQYYNGEERAKGNILERFSAQQFPDLHSELNLSSLELGDSALYFCASSPSGGVDEQYFGPGTRLTVT.

The rearrangement joins TRBV5-6 to TRBJ2-7; TRBD1 matches 8 bases. Losses at the gene ends were 4 bases for V and 5 bases for J; bases not matched to a gene: 5. The CDR3 contains 13 residues. Germline lookup yields CDR1 SGHDT and CDR2 YYEEEE. The CDR3 sequence is CASSRQGANEQYF. CDR3 DNA sequence: TGTGCCAGCAGCCGGCAGGGGGCGAACGAGCAGTACTTC.

The gene calls are TRBV29-1 and TRBJ1-2; TRBD1 agrees at 7 bases. The V and J ends lost 5 bases and 3 bases, in that order; junction bases with no gene match: 9. CDR1 is SQVTM, CDR2 ANQGSEA, per germline. CDR3 size: 14 residues. The CDR3 DNA sequence: TGCAGCGTTTCAGATGGGACAGCCGACTATGGCTACACCTTC. It yields the protein CSVSDGTADYGYTF.

V gene TRBV5-5 combines with J gene TRBJ2-7; maybe TRBD1 (5 bases). CDR3 size: 15 residues. Germline CDR1 SGHKS, CDR2 YYEKEE (reference sequence). V was trimmed by 0 bases and J by 3 bases, leaving 13 bases between them. The CDR3 DNA sequence: TGTGCCAGCAGCTTGGATATCAGGACATACTACGAGCAGTACTTC. Its translation is CASSLDIRTYYEQYF.

V usage is TRBV7-9 and J usage is TRBJ1-2, with D unresolved. Germline loops: CDR1 SEHNR, CDR2 FQNEAQ (reference sequence). The V and J ends lost 8 bases and 3 bases respectively, with 13 bases between them. The CDR3 has 13 residues. The CDR3 reads CASLSVKDYGYTF. The CDR3 coding sequence is TGTGCCAGCCTCTCTGTGAAGGACTATGGCTACACCTTC.

This clone was seen only once. CDR3 DNA sequence: TGTGCCAGTAGTCCCGCGACAGGGAACTATGGCTACACCTTC. It is translated as CASSPATGNYGYTF. The V and J genes are TRBV19 and TRBJ1-2, with 7 bases identical to TRBD1. Germline loops: CDR1 LNHDA, CDR2 SQIVND (reference sequence). The CDR3 consists of 14 residues. The J segment lost 2 bases and the V segment lost 5 bases, leaving 5 bases of the junction unmatched.

The chain recombines TRBV28 with TRBJ2-1; 9 bases are shared with TRBD2. Per the germline V gene, CDR1 is MDHEN and CDR2 is SYDVKM. J was trimmed by 2 bases and V by 2 bases; bases with no gene match: 16. This CDR3 comprises 20 residues. CDR3 in amino acids: CASSLNRWASGTPPYNEQFF. The DNA for the CDR3 is TGTGCCAGCAGTTTAAATCGTTGGGCTAGCGGGACTCCCCCCTACAATGAGCAGTTCTTC.

V and J are TRBV11-1 and TRBJ2-3; 8 bases match TRBD2. Looked up from germline, CDR1 is SGHAT and CDR2 is FQDESV (reference sequence). This CDR3 is 16 amino acids long. Trimming removed 5 bases from V and 2 bases from J; junction bases left unmatched: 9. The CDR3 DNA is TGTGCCAGCAGCCCTAGACTAGCGCGGTACACAGATACGCAGTATTTT. Residues: CASSPRLARYTDTQYF.

The chain combines TRBV28 with TRBJ1-2, with D possibly being TRBD1 (6 bases). The germline gives CDR1 MDHEN, CDR2 SYDVKM. V shed 1 base and J shed 4 bases, with 13 bases lying between them. The CDR3 sequence is 15 residues long. The CDR3 DNA reads as TGTGCCAGCAGTTTATTGGGACAACCGAGCTATGGCTACACCTTC. This gives the protein CASSLLGQPSYGYTF.

The J gene is TRBJ2-3, the V gene TRBV30; the match to TRBD2 covers 8 bases. In germline, CDR1 is GTSNPN, CDR2 SVGIG (reference sequence). The CDR3 extends over 15 amino acids. V was pared by 2 bases and J by 2 bases, with 6 bases of the junction left unmatched. DNA of the CDR3: TGTGCCTGGAGTCGCACTAGCGGCGACACAGATACGCAGTATTTT. Translation: CAWSRTSGDTDTQYF. Combining the CDR3 with reference TRBV30 and TRBJ2-3 gives the whole variable domain SQTIHQWPATLVQPVGSPLSLECTVEGTSNPNLYWYRQAAGRGLQLLFYSVGIGQISSEVPQNLSASRPQDRQFILSSKKLLLSDSGFYLCAWSRTSGDTDTQYFGPGTRLTVL.

The chain employs TRBV10-3 and TRBJ2-1; perhaps D is TRBD1 or TRBD2 (6 bases each). The CDR3 runs to 14 residues. Trimming left V 10 bases short and J 13 bases short, with 26 bases between. The germline V gene encodes CDR1 ENHRY and CDR2 SYGVKD. The DNA for the CDR3 is TGTGCCACGACATCGCGGGGACCCGGCAGGGGACAGTTCTTC. Translation gives CATTSRGPGRGQFF.

The chain links TRBV2 to TRBJ1-2; TRBD1 aligns across 11 bases. CDR3 size: 17 residues. Per germline, CDR1 SNHLY and CDR2 FYNNEI. V gave up 3 bases and J gave up 5 bases; unmatched junction bases: 11. The CDR3 DNA is TGTGCCAGCAGTGAGGGGGACAGGGGGACGTCTGGGTATGGCTACACCTTC. Its protein is CASSEGDRGTSGYGYTF.

In its sample, this clone was seen once. The V and J genes are TRBV7-9 and TRBJ2-7, with TRBD2 as a possible D gene (5 bases). The CDR3 is made up of 13 amino acids. With 7 bases removed from V and 5 bases from J, the gap between germline ends came to 15 bases. CDR1 is SEHNR, CDR2 FQNEAQ, per germline (reference sequence). CDR3 nucleotide sequence: TGTGCCAGCAAGGACTCCATATTTGACGAGCAGTACTTC. It translates to CASKDSIFDEQYF.

This sequence joins TRBV4-2 and TRBJ2-7; unclear D gene. V was cut by 1 base and J by 0 bases, with 4 bases left in between. CDR1 and CDR2 from the germline V gene are LGHNA and YNFKEQ. CDR3 length: 13 amino acids. The chain's CDR3 is CASSQGSSYEQYF. CDR3 nucleotides: TGTGCCAGCAGCCAAGGGAGCTCCTACGAGCAGTACTTC.

The genes are TRBV2 and TRBJ2-7, with no clear D. The V and J ends lost 9 bases and 5 bases respectively, with 17 bases between them. This CDR3 region has 13 residues. CDR1 is SNHLY and CDR2 is FYNNEI in the germline V gene. The CDR3: CASQMATSHEQYF. In DNA form, the CDR3 reads TGTGCCAGTCAGATGGCGACATCCCACGAGCAGTACTTC.

The chain is built from TRBV4-1 and TRBJ2-1; D is perhaps TRBD1 (5 bases). This CDR3 contains 17 residues. The V and J ends lost 3 bases and 0 bases respectively, with 15 bases between them. The germline V gene encodes CDR1 MGHRA and CDR2 YSYEKL. The CDR3 region has the DNA TGCGCCAGCAGCCAGAAGGGGTCAGGGCCCTCCTACAATGAGCAGTTCTTC. Amino acid sequence: CASSQKGSGPSYNEQFF.

This rearrangement joins TRBV27 to TRBJ1-4; unclear D gene. The CDR3 is 15 residues long. V was shortened by 2 bases and J by 0 bases, with 7 bases between the two germline ends. Looked up from germline, CDR1 is MNHEY and CDR2 is SMNVEV (reference sequence). The CDR3 is CASSLGAATNEKLFF. CDR3 nucleotides: TGTGCCAGCAGTTTAGGCGCAGCAACTAATGAAAAACTGTTTTTT.

This chain links TRBV4-3 with TRBJ2-1, with D perhaps TRBD2 (6 bases). V lost 0 bases and J lost 4, with 13 bases in between. This CDR3 contains 16 residues. Germline V gene sequence: CDR1 LGHNA, CDR2 YSLEER. This CDR3 reads CASSQDGGLQYNEQFF. The CDR3 DNA follows: TGCGCCAGCAGCCAAGATGGGGGACTCCAATACAATGAGCAGTTCTTC.

This sequence joins TRBV19 and TRBJ2-1; TRBD2 matches 8 bases. In germline, CDR1 is LNHDA, CDR2 SQIVND (reference sequence). The J segment lost 8 bases and the V segment lost 6 bases, leaving 12 bases of the junction unmatched. This CDR3 contains 15 residues. CDR3 amino acids: CASSMGTSLVYEQFF. The CDR3 nucleotides read TGTGCCAGTAGCATGGGGACTAGTCTAGTCTATGAGCAGTTCTTC.

The chain couples TRBV7-6 to TRBJ2-3; D call uncertain. V was cut by 5 bases and J by 5 bases, with 5 bases left in between. Per germline, CDR1 SGHVS and CDR2 FNYEAQ. The CDR3 contains 11 residues. Written as DNA, the CDR3 is TGTGCCAGCAGCCAAGGAGATACGCAGTATTTT. It translates to CASSQGDTQYF.

V usage is TRBV4-3 and J usage is TRBJ1-5; D is possibly TRBD1 (6 bases). Germline CDR1 is LGHNA and CDR2 is YSLEER. Deletions cut 2 bases from V and 0 bases from J, with 20 bases between. The CDR3 sequence is 19 residues long. This chain's CDR3 is CASSQLWGGRGYSNQPQHF. As DNA, the CDR3 is TGCGCCAGCAGCCAACTTTGGGGAGGGAGGGGGTATAGCAATCAGCCCCAGCATTTT.

The chain recombines TRBV4-1 with TRBJ2-7; 13 bases map to TRBD2. Germline V gene data show CDR1 as MGHRA and CDR2 as YSYEKL. The CDR3 is 14 amino acids. Losses at the gene ends were 4 bases for V and 4 bases for J; bases not matched to a gene: 1. CDR3: CASSLTSGRYEQYF. CDR3 bases: TGCGCCAGCAGCCTGACTAGCGGGAGGTACGAGCAGTACTTC.

This chain links TRBV6-5 with TRBJ2-4; TRBD1 agrees at 7 bases. Germline CDR1 and CDR2: MNHEY and SVGAGI. Trimming at V came to 5 bases and at J to 0 bases, leaving 4 bases not matched to a gene. The CDR3 is 15 residues long. The CDR3 sequence: CASSQTGLAKNIQYF. CDR3 sequence (DNA): TGTGCCAGCAGTCAGACAGGGTTAGCCAAAAACATTCAGTACTTC.

DNA for the CDR3: TGTGCCAGCAGTTTAATAGTAACCTACGAGCAGTACTTC. It is translated as CASSLIVTYEQYF. The chain uses TRBV28 and TRBJ2-7; D ambiguous. Germline values: CDR1 MDHEN, CDR2 SYDVKM. Trimming pared 2 bases from V and 2 bases from J, leaving 7 bases between. The CDR3 extends over 13 amino acids.

The CDR3 protein is CASSQDGSGEQFF. Written as DNA, the CDR3 is TGCGCCAGCAGCCAAGATGGGTCGGGTGAGCAGTTCTTC. The chain combines TRBV4-1 with TRBJ2-1; D is unresolved. Germline CDR1 reads MGHRA; CDR2 reads YSYEKL. Trimming cost V 0 bases and J 9 bases, with 9 bases left between them. This CDR3 comprises 13 residues.